This T cell receptor beta chain is drawn from a study of T cells in Graves' hyperthyroidism and ophthalmopathy. Findings and caveats of the study: Researchers found most expanded thyroid clonotypes above 0.001 in blood as well.

RNA transcripts yielded amplified TCR beta CDR3 regions. Using the HTBI primer set, a first-round RT-PCR was run on the TCR CDR3. TCRdb fed the multiplex PCR reads into MiXCR, producing one record per CDR3 protein. The sample includes some 490,000 distinct CDR3 sequences, about 22% of them seen just once. The CDR3 is 15 amino acids. Germline V gives CDR1 MNHEY, CDR2 SMNVEV (reference sequence). Deletions cut 8 bases from V and 6 bases from J, with 21 bases between. Only a few counts were recorded for this clonotype. What it binds is not known. The receptor was derived from a woman in her seventies with Graves' ophthalmopathy. The V call is TRBV27, the J call TRBJ2-3; a weak D match, TRBD1 (6 bases). Material for sequencing was blood. The CDR3 DNA follows: TGTGCCAGCTCGCGGCGTGGGAGTAGGGGGGATACGCAGTATTTT. It encodes CASSRRGSRGDTQYF.